The present T cell receptor (beta chain) was sequenced within a study of identical twins. To note about this clonotype: Its antigen is unknown.

Study-wide points: There is a chance that invariant MAIT and iNKT cells partially muddied zero-insertion analyses. Beta clonotypes that were abundant in cord blood contained fewer insertions, a pattern absent from memory repertoires.

Germline-derived CDR1 and CDR2 are SEHNR and FQNEAQ (reference sequence). Trimming took 3 bases from V and 5 from J, leaving 20 bases between them. The CDR3 consists of 16 residues. TCRdb re-analysed the 5' RACE reads in MiXCR, keeping a single row per CDR3 protein. This table has roughly 770,000 distinct CDR3 sequences, 15% to 20% appearing once. The data also belong to a second study, concerning T cells expressing NK-cell markers. That paper notes: In sorted CD3+CD56+NKG2C+, CD3+CD56+NKG2C- and CD3+CD56-NKG2C+ T cells, TCR beta repertoires were obtained.

Sample: PBMCs. This clonotype was sampled from a woman under 30 in good health. The gene calls are TRBV7-9 and TRBJ2-7; perhaps TRBD2 as D (7 bases). CDR3 region: CASSLQIGGGVDEQYF. The DNA for the CDR3 is TGTGCCAGCAGCTTGCAAATAGGGGGGGGAGTCGACGAGCAGTACTTC.